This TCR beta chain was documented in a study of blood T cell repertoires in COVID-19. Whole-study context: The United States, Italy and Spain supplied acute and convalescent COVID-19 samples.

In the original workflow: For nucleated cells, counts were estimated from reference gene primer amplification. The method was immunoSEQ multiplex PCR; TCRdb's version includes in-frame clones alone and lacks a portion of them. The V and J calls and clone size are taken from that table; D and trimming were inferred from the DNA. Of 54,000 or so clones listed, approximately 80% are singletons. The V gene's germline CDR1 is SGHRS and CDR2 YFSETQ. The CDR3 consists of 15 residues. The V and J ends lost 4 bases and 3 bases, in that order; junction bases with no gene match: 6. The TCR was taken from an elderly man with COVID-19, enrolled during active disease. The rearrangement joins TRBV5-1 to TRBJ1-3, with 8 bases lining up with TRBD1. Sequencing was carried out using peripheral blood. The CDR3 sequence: CASSRQGTGGNTIYF. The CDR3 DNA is TGCGCCAGCAGCCGACAGGGGACTGGTGGAAACACCATATATTTT.